The 8 T cell receptor beta chains reported below all come from one sample, sequenced in a study of radiotherapy plus CTLA-4 blockade in lung cancer. Clones were sequenced by immunoSEQ multiplex PCR, and TCRdb holds only the in-frame ones, with some missing. The table lists 58,000 or so clones, 70% to 85% of them singletons. The material was peripheral blood, obtained from a patient treated with radiotherapy plus ipilimumab. These receptors originate from a human donor with non-small cell lung cancer who had a complete response to radiotherapy plus ipilimumab.

This sequence joins TRBV4-1 and TRBJ2-1, with a possible D match to TRBD2 (6 bases). The CDR3 has 13 residues. V shed 0 bases and J shed 10 bases, with 10 bases lying between them. Germline V CDR1 and CDR2: MGHRA, YSYEKL. The CDR3 here is CASSQDRGGEQFF. The CDR3 DNA reads as TGCGCCAGCAGCCAAGATAGGGGAGGCGAGCAGTTCTTC.

This clone was observed a handful of times. The genes are TRBV9 and TRBJ2-3; 8 positions agree with TRBD2. The CDR3 extends over 14 amino acids. The V and J ends lost 0 bases and 6 bases, in that order; junction bases with no gene match: 3. Per the germline V gene, CDR1 is SGDLS and CDR2 is YYNGEE. In nucleotides, the CDR3 is TGTGCCAGCAGCGTAGAGGGACTAGTGGATACGCAGTATTTT. Residues: CASSVEGLVDTQYF. Combining the CDR3 with reference TRBV9 and TRBJ2-3 gives the whole variable domain DSGVTQTPKHLITATGQRVTLRCSPRSGDLSVYWYQQSLDQGLQFLIQYYNGEERAKGNILERFSAQQFPDLHSELNLSSLELGDSALYFCASSVEGLVDTQYFGPGTRLTVL.

This clone was detected only a few times. The rearrangement links TRBV5-5 to TRBJ2-2, with unresolved D. This CDR3 has 13 residues. Trimming took off 1 base at V and 6 bases at J, with 7 bases between the two ends. Germline-derived CDR1 and CDR2 are SGHKS and YYEKEE (reference sequence). The CDR3 is CASSLQSPGELFF. CDR3 in DNA: TGTGCCAGCAGCTTGCAGTCTCCCGGGGAGCTGTTTTTT.

The V call is TRBV30, the J call TRBJ2-1; weak D call: TRBD1 (6 bases). The V gene lost 2 bases and the J gene lost 0 bases, with 8 bases spanning the gap. CDR1 and CDR2 (germline): GTSNPN, SVGIG (reference sequence). The CDR3 contains 14 residues. CDR3 residues: CAWSRGSSYNEQFF. DNA of the CDR3: TGTGCCTGGAGTAGGGGGAGCTCCTACAATGAGCAGTTCTTC.

The chain carries TRBV30 and TRBJ1-2; D might be TRBD1 (6 bases). The germline V and J ends were trimmed by 2 bases and 4 bases, with 17 bases remaining between them. The CDR3 spans 15 residues. Germline loops: CDR1 GTSNPN, CDR2 SVGIG (reference sequence). CDR3 residues: CAWSPRGQTIYGYTF. The DNA for the CDR3 is TGTGCCTGGAGTCCACGAGGACAGACGATCTATGGCTACACCTTC.

This clone occurred once. The genes are TRBV19 and TRBJ1-5; 9 nucleotides agree with TRBD1. V shed 6 bases and J 7 bases; nucleotides not matched to a gene: 7. CDR1 is LNHDA and CDR2 is SQIVND in the germline V gene (reference sequence). This CDR3 spans 14 amino acids. The CDR3: CASRIQGAGQPQHF. Written as DNA, the CDR3 is TGTGCCAGTAGGATACAGGGGGCAGGGCAGCCCCAGCATTTT.

In nucleotides, the CDR3 is TGTGCCAGCAGCTTTACAGCAAAAAACATTCAGTACTTC. Translation gives CASSFTAKNIQYF. V gene TRBV7-9 combines with J gene TRBJ2-4; D uncertain. CDR1 and CDR2 (germline): SEHNR, FQNEAQ (reference sequence). Trimming removed 3 bases at V and 4 bases at J, with 7 bases between. The CDR3 extends over 13 amino acids.

The chain combines TRBV30 with TRBJ2-2; 7 bases are a match to TRBD2. Germline assignment: CDR1 GTSNPN and CDR2 SVGIG (reference sequence). V was pared by 2 bases and J by 7 bases, with 7 bases of the junction left unmatched. This CDR3 has 14 residues. The CDR3 sequence: CAWSFGGGSGELFF. Here the CDR3 DNA reads TGTGCCTGGAGTTTTGGGGGGGGAAGCGGGGAGCTGTTTTTT.